The present entry profiles one T cell receptor (beta chain) with its context. No antigen is known for it. The junction departs from the called germline gene at one end, perhaps through a read error. The donors were some 36 Caucasian individuals from Russia, aged about 6 to 100 years, who were systemically healthy. Each donor gave roughly 9 milliliters of peripheral blood, drawn into EDTA-treated Vacutainer tubes. Ficoll-Paque density-gradient centrifugation was used to isolate PBMCs, with at least 6.5 million per sample. Trizol reagent was used to extract total RNA from PBMCs, with at least 5.5 micrograms per sample. For every donor, flow cytometry on a PBMC aliquot measured the percentage of naive CD45RAhigh/CD27high T cells. Preparation of the library involved 5' RACE. Sequencing was performed on an Illumina HiSeq 2500. A second PCR of roughly 6 to 11 cycles was run with a J-beta primer mix and a sample-barcoded 5' primer. A unique molecular identifier was introduced onto each TCR beta cDNA molecule by a template-switch 5' adaptor carrying 12 random nucleotides. Each sample yielded at least 3 million CDR3-containing paired-end reads. First-strand cDNA synthesis was performed from all RNA using the Mint cDNA synthesis kit, with priming by a TRBC-specific oligonucleotide. All cDNA was treated with uracil-DNA glycosylase and then went through a first 18-cycle PCR with the universal primers M1SS and BC2_uni_R. The source study handled its data this way. Normalization of each sample was performed by random selection of 1 million high-quality reads, each carrying a distinct molecular identifier. Instead of being binned into consensus sequences, reads with shared molecular identifiers were discarded. MiTCR, run with a Q25 quality threshold and the strictest error-elimination algorithm, handled CDR3 identification, clonotype clustering and error correction. A nonparametric unseen species model with Euler transformation was used to estimate lower-bound total TCR beta diversity. Starting from the raw public reads, TCRdb applied fastp trimming at Q25, assembled clones with MiXCR and retained in-frame beta chains. Identical CDR3 protein sequences are pooled into one entry, listed with their most common genes and DNA. These V and J calls derive from TCRdb rather than the authors' analysis. This sample holds 650,000 to 1,000,000 distinct CDR3 sequences; roughly 40% were observed only once. The ten largest make up 10% to 15% of the sample.

These data are taken from a study of blood T cells in healthy people across ages (dated by TCRdb to between 2014 and 2017). For context, the study as a whole: In model experiments, roughly one uniquely barcoded TCR beta cDNA molecule per two T cells was captured by template switching. Age-related changes in TCR beta repertoire diversity were measured in the study by deep sequencing normalized with unique cDNA molecular identifiers. Two additional independent replicas of 1 million unique cDNA reads from the same blood draw were analyzed for two donors (one aged 18 to 29 and one aged 80 or older). To avoid experimental bias, donors of different ages were spread randomly across the sequencing lanes. Donors were grouped into four age groups: young (average 16 years), middle-aged (around 39), aged (over 55) and long-lived (approximately 75).

The germline V gene (reference sequence) supplies CDR1 LGHDT and CDR2 YNNKEL. The CDR3, cysteine through phenylalanine, is 15 amino acids long. Only the CDR3 DNA stays, 45 bases, in frame from base 1. Overall results and qualifications from the work: Compared with the aged group, the long-lived group had more naive CD4+ T cells, fewer expanded clones and increased TCR diversity, suggesting age selection. Because the CMV infection status of the donors was unknown, age-related changes in expanded clonotypes may potentially have been confounded. A strong correlation was found between observed TCR beta diversity and the percentage of naive T cells measured by flow cytometry. As age increased, observed TCR beta diversity per million T cells dropped in a roughly linear way, and a significant reduction was already evident by age about 36. Estimates of total diversity based on one million sequenced T cells were considered lower bounds and underestimates. Because profiling used bulk unsorted PBMCs, naive and antigen-experienced compartments could not be compared conclusively.

This sequence originates from a man between 18 and 35 years old in good health. The rearrangement joined TRBV3-1 to TRBJ2-7; possibly the D gene is TRBD2, per 6 matching bases. Sequencing input: blood. Here the CDR3 is given as CASSNSGHRTYEQYF. The sequence in DNA is TGTGCCAGCAGCAATAGCGGCCATCGAACCTATGAGCAGTACTTC.